This paragraph covers one TCR beta chain sequence. This clone came up many times. The antigen it binds to is not known. Base qualities were left out, and no much larger clone turns up one base away. This specimen belongs to a study of T cells after posttransplantation cyclophosphamide listed by TCRdb under 2016. Context from the whole study: The study tracked T cell repertoire reconstitution by TRB sequencing after myeloablative bone marrow transplantation using posttransplantation cyclophosphamide as GVHD prophylaxis. TRA and TRB clonality were tightly correlated in about ten samples, so subsequent TCR analyses focused on TRB only. TRB sequencing was also done on up to 3 additional blood samples from 2 to 5.2 years after transplant in 3 patients, and on pretransplant blood from several patients. Antigen receptor sequencing was done on samples from about 34 PTCy-treated patients and from more than 15 related bone marrow donors of those patients. Public TRB sequences were checked against a database of over 3,500 sequences associated with responses to pathogens, tumor antigens, self-antigens and alloantigens. TRB sequencing was performed on blood from all 35 or so PTCy patients with 1-year posttransplant specimens. Overall study outcomes, separate from this receptor: Across some 45 patients, TRB clonality was highly associated with recipient CMV seropositivity and CMV reactivation, and PTCy diversity was similar to diversity in CNI/methotrexate controls. The TRB repertoires of T cells infiltrating skin or the GI tract showed only limited overlap with the TRB repertoires found in blood. Donor-recipient similarity was low at 1-2 months but increased during the first year, and donor CD8+ memory clones often dominated later blood repertoires.

Cut back by 0 bases and 7 bases, the V and J ends lie 7 bases apart. Sequences MNHNY (CDR1) and SVGAGI (CDR2) are obtained from the germline V gene (reference sequence). CDR3 length: 12 amino acids, cysteine to phenylalanine. The sequence is cut down to CDR3 DNA, 36 bases in frame from base 1. Genomic DNA was used for TRB sequencing, which was performed with the immunoSEQ assay at survey resolution or with the hsTCRB kit. The authors' pipeline ran thus. The immunoSEQ software was used for initial read processing, and the LymphoSeq R package was used for repertoire analyses. Clonality was calculated as 1 minus normalized Shannon entropy, and the Gini coefficient was also calculated for each TRB dataset. Phenotypes of unsorted samples were inferred by mapping TRB sequences from sorted subsets of the recipient or donor onto unsorted samples of the same recipient. The immuneACCESS repertoire file appears here via TCRdb, limited to in-frame rearrangements. These files lack a portion of the clones; in checked studies, under half of the deficit traces to unresolved V genes, and the cause of the others is not known. The DNA gave D and trimming, while V, J and clone size come from that table. The table notes 5,000 to 6,500 clones here, none of them singletons. About 25% of the sample rests with the top ten.

Sample treatment or condition, as interpreted from the label and publication: high-dose cyclophosphamide on days +3 and +4 as single-agent GVHD prophylaxis. PTCy patients received busulfan and fludarabine conditioning, a related or unrelated marrow graft, and cyclophosphamide on days +3 and +4. The PTCy-treated patients were drawn from a prospective, multi-institutional clinical trial. Mononuclear cells from peripheral blood and bone marrow were separated by Ficoll-Hypaque density centrifugation and then cryopreserved. The source is a male patient aged 55 to 69 who received an allogeneic stem cell transplant from a related donor, was CMV-positive, and had acute GVHD only. In patients who had a transplant, some T cells may come from the graft donor. The chain joins TRBV6-6 to TRBJ2-7, with the D gene uncertain. Sequencing used PBMCs, obtained roughly 380 days after allogeneic stem cell transplant with posttransplant cyclophosphamide. In nucleotides, the sequence is TGTGCCAGCAGTTACTCCGAGAGGGAGCAGTACTTC. The translation is CASSYSEREQYF.